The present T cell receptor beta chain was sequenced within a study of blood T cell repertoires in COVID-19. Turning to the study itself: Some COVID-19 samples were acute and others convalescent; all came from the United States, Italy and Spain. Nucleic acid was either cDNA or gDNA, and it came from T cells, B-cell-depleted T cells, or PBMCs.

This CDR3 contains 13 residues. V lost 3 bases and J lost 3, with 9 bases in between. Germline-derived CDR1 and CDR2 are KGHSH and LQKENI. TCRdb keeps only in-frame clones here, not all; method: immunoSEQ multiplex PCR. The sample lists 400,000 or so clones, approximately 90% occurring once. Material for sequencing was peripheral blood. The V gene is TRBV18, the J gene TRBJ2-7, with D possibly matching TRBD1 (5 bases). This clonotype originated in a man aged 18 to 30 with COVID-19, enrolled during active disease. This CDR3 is CASSPWGNYEQYF. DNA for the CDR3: TGTGCCAGCTCACCCTGGGGCAACTACGAGCAGTACTTC.